What follows describes a single T cell receptor beta chain. The table came from immunoSEQ multiplex PCR; TCRdb's copy has only in-frame clones and leaves some out. The table includes some 110,000 clones, around four fifths detected once. The entry originates in a study of blood T cell repertoires in COVID-19. The CDR3 is 11 amino acids. V lost 3 bases and J 5 bases, leaving 8 bases between the germline ends. Germline CDR1 and CDR2: DFQATT and SNEGSKA (reference sequence). Sequenced material: peripheral blood. This TCR came from an older woman with acute or convalescent COVID-19. The V gene is TRBV20-1, the J gene TRBJ2-7; D gene ambiguous. The CDR3 coding sequence is TGCAGTGCTAGCAACTTGAACGAGCAGTACTTC. Its translation is CSASNLNEQYF.